These 18 T cell receptor beta chains came from one sample sequenced in a study of shared clonotypes between healthy human individuals. Clones were sequenced by immunoSEQ multiplex PCR, and TCRdb holds only the in-frame ones, with some missing. The sample contains over 1.4 million clones, around 95% of which appear only once. Sequenced sample: naive CD4+ T cells sorted from blood. Subset reported: CD45RA+ positively selected. These receptors were collected from a man aged 30 to 45 in good health.

For this clone: Other DNA sequences within the sample encode an identical CDR3. The rearrangement uses TRBV11-3 and TRBJ2-5, with unresolved D. The CDR3 extends over 12 amino acids. Per germline, CDR1 SGHNT and CDR2 YENEEA. Trimming removed 4 bases at V and 1 base at J, with 4 bases between. For the CDR3, the DNA is TGTGCCAGCAGCTCCGGCCAAGAGACCCAGTACTTC. This translates into CASSSGQETQYF.

This rearrangement joins TRBV18 to TRBJ2-1, with 7 positions matching TRBD2. Germline CDR1 and CDR2: KGHSH and LQKENI. V was pared by 3 bases and J by 8 bases, with 16 bases of the junction left unmatched. The CDR3 has 17 amino acids. In DNA form, the CDR3 reads TGTGCCAGCTCACCCACCTCCGCTAGCGGACGGGAGGATGAGCAGTTCTTC. This sequence encodes CASSPTSASGREDEQFF.

The gene calls are TRBV18 and TRBJ2-1; tentatively, D is TRBD1 (5 bases). The germline V gene encodes CDR1 KGHSH and CDR2 LQKENI. V gave up 1 base and J gave up 0 bases, with 13 bases separating them. The CDR3 is made up of 17 amino acids. CDR3 amino acids: CASSPLDRPSSYNEQFF. In DNA form, the CDR3 reads TGTGCCAGCTCACCACTAGACAGACCAAGCTCCTACAATGAGCAGTTCTTC.

The rearrangement uses TRBV7-9 and TRBJ2-1; 9 positions agree with TRBD2. Germline CDR1 and CDR2: SEHNR and FQNEAQ (reference sequence). The junction had 11 bases not matched to a gene; V was cut back by 8 bases and J by 6 bases. This CDR3 has 15 amino acids. CDR3 sequence reads: CASGTLAGPGNEQFF. CDR3 in DNA: TGTGCCAGCGGCACCCTAGCGGGGCCGGGCAATGAGCAGTTCTTC.

The V call is TRBV5-6, the J call TRBJ1-2; no reliable D call. This CDR3 comprises 15 residues. The V end was cut by 0 bases, the J end by 5 bases, with 14 bases between. CDR1 SGHDT and CDR2 YYEEEE come from the germline V gene. The CDR3 DNA reads TGTGCCAGCAGCTTGGAGTATCGGGGAGTATATGGCTACACCTTC. It is translated as CASSLEYRGVYGYTF.

The chain has TRBV6-1 and TRBJ1-1; D gene uncertain. The germline V gene has CDR1 MNHNS and CDR2 SASEGT. The CDR3 covers 16 residues. V dropped 0 bases and J dropped 6 bases, with 17 bases sitting between them. DNA of the CDR3: TGTGCCAGCAGTGAAGCAGCGACCGGGATAGGATCTGAAGCTTTCTTT. The encoded protein is CASSEAATGIGSEAFF.

As DNA, the CDR3 is TGTGCCAGCAGTGAATTCCAGGGGTTAAACAATGAGCAGTTCTTC. This codes for CASSEFQGLNNEQFF. The chain employs TRBV25-1 and TRBJ2-1, with D maybe TRBD1 (6 bases). The length of the CDR3 is 15 residues. The germline V and J ends were trimmed by 1 base and 5 bases, with 12 bases remaining between them. From germline, CDR1 is MGHDK and CDR2 SYGVNS.

This chain connects TRBV21-1 to TRBJ2-1. TRBV21-1 is flagged as a pseudogene. The CDR3 runs 12 residues. In DNA form, the CDR3 reads TGTGCCAGCAGCAATTTAAACGATGAGCAGTTCTTC. Encoded protein: CASSNLNDEQFF.

Details on this clone: In the same sample, other DNA sequences code for this CDR3. The rearrangement joins TRBV10-1 to TRBJ2-7; TRBD2 aligns across 13 bases. J gave up 2 bases and V 2 bases, and 0 bases lay outside the gene matches. This CDR3 is built from 15 residues. Germline CDR1 is WNHNN and CDR2 is SYGVQD (reference sequence). The CDR3 DNA is TGCGCCAGCAGTGAGGGACTAGCGGGGGCCTACGAGCAGTACTTC. Its protein is CASSEGLAGAYEQYF.

V is TRBV27 and J is TRBJ2-7; D is tentatively TRBD1 or TRBD2 (5 bases each). This CDR3 is 15 amino acids long. CDR1 MNHEY and CDR2 SMNVEV come from the germline V gene (reference sequence). Trimming removed 5 bases at V and 3 bases at J, with 17 bases between. The chain's CDR3 is CASSPKPWGSYEQYF. CDR3 DNA: TGTGCCAGCAGTCCCAAGCCTTGGGGGAGCTACGAGCAGTACTTC.

This rearrangement joins TRBV2 to TRBJ2-7; 9 bases match TRBD1. The CDR3 contains 12 residues. The germline V gene encodes CDR1 SNHLY and CDR2 FYNNEI. V lost 7 bases to trimming and J lost 5 bases; unmatched junction nucleotides: 3. CDR3 loop: CASKGDRDEQYF. The CDR3, as DNA: TGTGCCAGCAAGGGGGACAGGGACGAGCAGTACTTC.

The chain uses TRBV7-2 and TRBJ1-5; 7 bases are a match to TRBD1. Germline CDR1 is SGHTA and CDR2 is FQGNSA. This CDR3 region has 17 residues. V shed 1 base, J shed 5 bases, and the junction held 11 bases outside the gene matches. CDR3 residues: CASSLDTRTGTYQPQHF. The CDR3 nucleotides read TGTGCCAGCAGCTTAGACACAAGGACAGGAACCTATCAGCCCCAGCATTTT.

The V call is TRBV5-1, the J call TRBJ2-1; tentative D call: TRBD2 (5 bases). This CDR3 comprises 16 residues. Germline lookup yields CDR1 SGHRS and CDR2 YFSETQ. V was shortened by 9 bases and J by 1 base, with 20 bases between the two germline ends. CDR3 DNA sequence: TGCGCCACTACCCGAGGAGGCCCACGGTCCTACAATGAGCAGTTCTTC. Translation: CATTRGGPRSYNEQFF. Filled out from reference TRBV5-1 and TRBJ2-1, the complete variable domain reads KAGVTQTPRYLIKTRGQQVTLSCSPISGHRSVSWYQQTPGQGLQFLFEYFSETQRNKGNFPGRFSGRQFSNSRSEMNVSTLELGDSALYLCATTRGGPRSYNEQFFGPGTRLTVL.

The chain links TRBV7-2 to TRBJ1-1; D is undetermined. Germline CDR1 SGHTA, CDR2 FQGNSA. Trimming pared 1 base from V and 6 bases from J, leaving 9 bases between. The CDR3 has 13 amino acids. The CDR3 region has the DNA TGTGCCAGCAGCTTAGTGCGTGGCGCTGAAGCTTTCTTT. Translating it yields CASSLVRGAEAFF.

The rearrangement uses TRBV5-1 and TRBJ2-7; D call uncertain. Per the germline V gene, CDR1 is SGHRS and CDR2 is YFSETQ. There are 14 residues in the CDR3. The germline V and J ends were trimmed by 4 bases and 6 bases, with 17 bases remaining between them. For the CDR3, the DNA is TGCGCCAGCAGCCCAAGGAGTTCGCGAGGCGAGCAGTACTTC. This gives the protein CASSPRSSRGEQYF.

The V gene is TRBV5-1, the J gene TRBJ2-1; maybe TRBD2 (6 bases). V was cut by 4 bases and J by 0 bases, with 11 bases left in between. The CDR3 runs 15 residues. The germline V gene has CDR1 SGHRS and CDR2 YFSETQ. CDR3 coding DNA: TGCGCCAGCAGCCAGGAGGGGCCCTCCTACAATGAGCAGTTCTTC. Translating gives CASSQEGPSYNEQFF.

The chain links TRBV19 to TRBJ2-1; 13 bases fit TRBD2. V lost 7 bases and J lost 6; bases outside the gene matches: 9. Per the germline V gene, CDR1 is LNHDA and CDR2 is SQIVND (reference sequence). The CDR3 extends over 16 amino acids. CDR3 nucleotides: TGTGCCAGTACCTCCGGACTAGCGGGAGTCCTCAATGAGCAGTTCTTC. Protein sequence: CASTSGLAGVLNEQFF.

The chain has TRBV19 and TRBJ2-2, with 7 bases identical to TRBD1. Unmatched junction bases numbered 5, after V lost 7 bases and J lost 3 bases. The CDR3 length is 14 residues. Germline CDR1 and CDR2: LNHDA and SQIVND (reference sequence). This CDR3 is CASTLQGDTGELFF. In nucleotides, the CDR3 is TGTGCCAGTACCCTGCAGGGGGACACCGGGGAGCTGTTTTTT. Variable domain in full (rest from reference TRBV19 and TRBJ2-2): DGGITQSPKYLFRKEGQNVTLSCEQNLNHDAMYWYRQDPGQGLRLIYYSQIVNDFQKGDIAEGYSVSREKKESFPLTVTSAQKNPTAFYLCASTLQGDTGELFFGEGSRLTVL.